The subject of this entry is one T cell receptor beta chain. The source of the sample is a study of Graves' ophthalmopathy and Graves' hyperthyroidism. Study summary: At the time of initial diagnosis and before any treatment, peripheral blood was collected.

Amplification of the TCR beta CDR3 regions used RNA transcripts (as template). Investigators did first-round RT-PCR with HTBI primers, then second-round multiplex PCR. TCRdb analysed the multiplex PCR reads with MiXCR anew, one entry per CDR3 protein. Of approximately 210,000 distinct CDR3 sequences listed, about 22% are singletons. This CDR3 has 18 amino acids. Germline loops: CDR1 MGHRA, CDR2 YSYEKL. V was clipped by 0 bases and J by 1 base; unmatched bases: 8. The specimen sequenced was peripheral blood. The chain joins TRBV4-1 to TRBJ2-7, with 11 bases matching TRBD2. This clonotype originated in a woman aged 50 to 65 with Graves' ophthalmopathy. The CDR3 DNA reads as TGCGCCAGCAGCCAAGACTTAGCGGGAGGGCCGAGGTCCTACGAGCAGTACTTC. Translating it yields CASSQDLAGGPRSYEQYF.